The 25 T cell receptor beta chains given below trace back to one sample, sequenced in a study of cytomegalovirus exposure and HLA in healthy donors. Use of 60 Vbeta and 13 Jbeta primers characterized the PCR. Profiling relied on immunoSEQ multiplex PCR, and the TCRdb table lists in-frame clones only, not all of them. The top ten hold about 5% of the sample, which has 84,000 or so clones, more than 55% seen once. The sample was PBMCs. Receptors originate from a woman in her 30s in good health and CMV-seropositive.

This sequence joins TRBV19 and TRBJ1-2, with D hard to call. V was trimmed by 9 bases and J by 1 base, leaving 15 bases between them. Germline CDR1 reads LNHDA; CDR2 reads SQIVND (reference sequence). This CDR3 has 14 amino acids. The CDR3 reads CASPPGFFNYGYTF. CDR3 nucleotide sequence: TGTGCCAGCCCTCCGGGGTTTTTTAACTATGGCTACACCTTC.

This clone was observed a handful of times. This chain joins TRBV20-1 and TRBJ2-1; D gene ambiguous. The CDR3 is 10 amino acids. With 5 bases removed from V and 7 bases from J, the gap between germline ends came to 6 bases. Germline V gene data show CDR1 as DFQATT and CDR2 as SNEGSKA (reference sequence). The CDR3 loop reads CSAVGNEQFF. The CDR3 DNA reads TGCAGTGCTGTCGGGAATGAGCAGTTCTTC.

The rearrangement uses TRBV30 and TRBJ1-2; the match to TRBD1 covers 8 bases. The CDR3 consists of 13 residues. With V trimmed by 2 bases and J by 4 bases, 3 bases remained unmatched. Per germline, CDR1 GTSNPN and CDR2 SVGIG (reference sequence). In DNA, the CDR3 is TGTGCCTGGAGTCCGGGACAGGCCTATGGCTACACCTTC. This codes for CAWSPGQAYGYTF.

V usage is TRBV5-4 and J usage is TRBJ2-5; 15 bases are a match to TRBD2. Germline CDR1 and CDR2: SGHNT and YYREEE (reference sequence). The CDR3 consists of 16 residues. V shed 4 bases, J shed 5 bases, and the junction held 6 bases outside the gene matches. CDR3 DNA: TGTGCCAGCAGCCGGGGACTAGCGGGGGGTTGGGAGACCCAGTACTTC. Residues: CASSRGLAGGWETQYF.

The V gene is TRBV4-1, the J gene TRBJ1-1; D perhaps matches TRBD1 (6 bases). This CDR3 spans 15 amino acids. Trimming removed 3 bases at V and 1 base at J, with 12 bases between. The germline V gene encodes CDR1 MGHRA and CDR2 YSYEKL. Here the CDR3 DNA reads TGCGCCAGCAGCCAGTACGGGGGGGCGAACACTGAAGCTTTCTTT. Amino acid sequence: CASSQYGGANTEAFF.

About this clone: As the CDR3 is not closed by the conserved phenylalanine or tryptophan, this likely results from a read error. The chain combines TRBV9 with TRBJ1-2; D gene ambiguous. The CDR3 sequence is 15 residues long. Germline V gene data show CDR1 as SGDLS and CDR2 as YYNGEE. Trimming cost V 0 bases and J 7 bases, with 16 bases left between them. CDR3 nucleotide sequence: TGTGCCAGCAGCGTAGCTATAAGGAGGGAGGGTGGCTACACCCTC. Translation: CASSVAIRREGGYTL.

The rearrangement links TRBV6-6 to TRBJ2-7; 10 nucleotides agree with TRBD2. V was clipped by 6 bases and J by 1 base; unmatched bases: 6. Germline CDR1 is MNHNY and CDR2 is SVGAGI (reference sequence). This CDR3 contains 15 residues. CDR3 nucleotides: TGTGCCAGCAGGGAACTAGCGGGGAGTTCCTACGAGCAGTACTTC. It translates to CASRELAGSSYEQYF.

The CDR3 bases are TGTGCCAGCAGTTTAGTTGCGGCACAAGAGACCCAGTACTTC. It encodes CASSLVAAQETQYF. This chain connects TRBV27 to TRBJ2-5; the D is unclear. Trimming pared 2 bases from V and 2 bases from J, leaving 9 bases between. Germline assignment: CDR1 MNHEY and CDR2 SMNVEV (reference sequence). CDR3 length: 14 residues.

The chain uses TRBV5-6 and TRBJ1-5; the D is unclear. CDR1 and CDR2 (germline): SGHDT, YYEEEE. CDR3 length equals 15 residues. The V end lost 4 bases, the J end lost 2 bases, and 13 bases lay between the germline ends. The CDR3 DNA reads as TGTGCCAGCAGCATGCACAGTAGCGGCAATCAGCCCCAGCATTTT. Protein sequence: CASSMHSSGNQPQHF.

There are a few counts of this clone. The genes are TRBV18 and TRBJ1-2, with 8 positions matching TRBD1. The CDR3 length is 15 residues. Germline CDR1 KGHSH, CDR2 LQKENI. The V gene end was trimmed by 2 bases and the J gene end by 5 bases; junction bases not matched to a gene: 7. The CDR3 bases are TGTGCCAGCTCACCAACAGGGGGTGTTAAGTATGGCTACACCTTC. This codes for CASSPTGGVKYGYTF.

This clone appeared a few times. The rearrangement uses TRBV6-1 and TRBJ1-2; 7 bases line up with TRBD1. The trim removed 2 bases at V and 4 bases at J, leaving 7 bases unmatched. Germline V lookup: CDR1 MNHNS, CDR2 SASEGT. CDR3 length equals 15 residues. CDR3 DNA sequence: TGTGCCAGCAGTGAACCGGGACAGCTTACCTATGGCTACACCTTC. Protein sequence: CASSEPGQLTYGYTF.

The chain employs TRBV5-4 and TRBJ2-7; tentatively, D is TRBD1 (5 bases). The CDR3 is made up of 15 amino acids. Trimming stripped 4 bases from V and 0 bases from J, with 14 bases between. The germline CDR1 and CDR2 sequences are SGHNT and YYREEE (reference sequence). CDR3 sequence reads: CASSAEQGSSYEQYF. DNA of the CDR3: TGTGCCAGCAGCGCTGAGCAGGGAAGCTCCTACGAGCAGTACTTC.

A few counts support this clone. The V gene is TRBV4-1, the J gene TRBJ1-2; no reliable D call. This CDR3 has 13 amino acids. The V end lost 2 bases, the J end lost 8 bases, and 12 bases lay between the germline ends. CDR1 is MGHRA and CDR2 is YSYEKL in the germline V gene. The CDR3 DNA is TGCGCCAGCAGCCAATCCCGTTCCGGGGGCTACACCTTC. It codes for CASSQSRSGGYTF.

There are a few counts of this clone. The rearrangement uses TRBV10-2 and TRBJ2-5; TRBD1 might be the D (6 bases). V was pared by 3 bases and J by 9 bases, with 11 bases between. CDR1 and CDR2 from the germline V gene are WSHSY and SAAADI. This CDR3 contains 12 residues. CDR3 coding DNA: TGCGCCAGCAGTGAACACCAGGGGCCCCAGTACTTC. Translation gives CASSEHQGPQYF.

The chain uses TRBV27 and TRBJ2-1; D perhaps matches TRBD2 (6 bases). CDR1 MNHEY and CDR2 SMNVEV come from the germline V gene (reference sequence). The ends were cut back, 0 bases at V and 10 bases at J, with 10 bases in the middle. This CDR3 region has 13 residues. CDR3 in DNA: TGTGCCAGCAGTTTATCGCTTCGGGGGGAGCAGTTCTTC. It specifies CASSLSLRGEQFF.

The V gene is TRBV9, the J gene TRBJ2-2; D gene unclear. Germline V lookup: CDR1 SGDLS, CDR2 YYNGEE. The length of the CDR3 is 13 residues. The V end was cut by 3 bases, the J end by 1 base, with 4 bases between. CDR3 loop: CASSARNTGELFF. The CDR3 DNA reads as TGTGCCAGCAGCGCTCGGAACACCGGGGAGCTGTTTTTT.

This sequence joins TRBV19 and TRBJ2-5, with a tentative D call TRBD1 (6 bases). The tail of the sequence fits TRBJ2-7 better, so the J call may be wrong. CDR3 length equals 15 residues. Germline CDR1 LNHDA, CDR2 SQIVND (reference sequence). The CDR3: CASSLVRGTSYEQYF. In nucleotides, the CDR3 is TGTGCCAGTAGCTTGGTGAGGGGGACCTCCTACGAGCAGTACTTC.

This chain uses TRBV2 with TRBJ1-2; the D gene is possibly TRBD1 (5 bases). The CDR3 runs to 13 residues. In germline, CDR1 is SNHLY, CDR2 FYNNEI. Trimming removed 5 bases at V and 1 base at J, with 8 bases between. Written as DNA, the CDR3 is TGTGCCAGCAGTATGACAGTTAACTATGGCTACACCTTC. It translates to CASSMTVNYGYTF.

The genes are TRBV4-1 and TRBJ2-1; D perhaps matches TRBD2 (5 bases). CDR3 length: 15 amino acids. Trimming removed 3 bases from V and 0 bases from J, with 9 bases in between. Germline CDR1 is MGHRA and CDR2 is YSYEKL. The CDR3 is CASSHRDSSYNEQFF. The CDR3 region has the DNA TGCGCCAGCAGCCACCGGGATAGCTCCTACAATGAGCAGTTCTTC.

The chain links TRBV2 to TRBJ2-2; 7 nucleotides agree with TRBD2. The junction had 4 bases not matched to a gene; V was cut back by 6 bases and J by 6 bases. Germline values: CDR1 SNHLY, CDR2 FYNNEI. The CDR3 sequence is 13 residues long. Here the CDR3 DNA reads TGTGCCAGCAGGTCAGGGAGGGCCGGGGAGCTGTTTTTT. Translation: CASRSGRAGELFF.

This clone has only a few counts. The gene calls are TRBV30 and TRBJ2-7, with D unresolved. V was trimmed by 7 bases and J by 1 base, leaving 11 bases between them. Germline lookup yields CDR1 GTSNPN and CDR2 SVGIG (reference sequence). The CDR3 sequence is 12 residues long. CDR3 amino acids: CALTTLSYEQYF. The DNA of the CDR3 is TGTGCCTTGACGACTCTTTCCTACGAGCAGTACTTC.

The V call is TRBV18, the J call TRBJ1-1; D gene ambiguous. Germline CDR1 is KGHSH and CDR2 is LQKENI. Trimming left V 2 bases short and J 2 bases short, with 12 bases between. The CDR3 has 15 amino acids. The CDR3 protein is CASSPVVTGNTEAFF. The CDR3 coding sequence is TGTGCCAGCTCACCAGTCGTAACGGGTAACACTGAAGCTTTCTTT.

This chain joins TRBV6-1 and TRBJ1-6; TRBD1 aligns across 7 bases. CDR1 and CDR2 from the germline V gene are MNHNS and SASEGT. The CDR3 loop spans 15 amino acids. Germline trimming cut 4 bases from V and 7 bases from J; bases unmatched to any gene: 7. CDR3: CASSARQGNNSPLHF. In DNA, the CDR3 is TGTGCCAGCAGTGCGCGACAGGGAAACAATTCACCCCTCCACTTT.

This clone has only a few counts. The rearrangement uses TRBV7-9 and TRBJ1-6, with no clear D. Germline V gene sequence: CDR1 SEHNR, CDR2 FQNEAQ (reference sequence). This CDR3 comprises 14 residues. Between the trimmed V and J ends, which lost 5 bases and 1 base, there was a span of 6 bases. DNA of the CDR3: TGTGCCAGCAGCCTGGAGTCCTATAATTCACCCCTCCACTTT. It yields the protein CASSLESYNSPLHF.

This rearrangement joins TRBV6-1 to TRBJ2-2; tentatively, D is TRBD1 (6 bases). Trimming pared 5 bases from V and 0 bases from J, leaving 10 bases between. CDR3 size: 15 residues. Germline values: CDR1 MNHNS, CDR2 SASEGT. For the CDR3, the DNA is TGTGCCAGCAGTAAGGGACATACGAACACCGGGGAGCTGTTTTTT. Translated: CASSKGHTNTGELFF.